This T cell receptor (beta chain) was documented in a study of blood T cell repertoires in COVID-19. Across the study: Researchers got acute and convalescent COVID-19 samples from the United States, Italy and Spain. The analysed material was cDNA or gDNA that came from T cells, B-cell-depleted T cells, or PBMCs.

Under the authors' procedure: Researchers report that nucleated cell counts were estimated from reference gene primer amplification. Libraries were prepared by immunoSEQ multiplex PCR; TCRdb keeps only in-frame clonotypes and omits some of them. That table gives V, J and clone size, and the DNA gave D and trimming. This sample yields roughly 300,000 clones, of which about nine tenths are seen a single time; 1.5% to 2% belongs to the top ten. V lost 5 bases and J lost 5; bases outside the gene matches: 7. The CDR3 runs 13 residues. Germline values: CDR1 SQVTM, CDR2 ANQGSEA. The Seattle patients joined while their infection was active and were tracked longitudinally afterward.

The gene calls are TRBV29-1 and TRBJ1-1, with 8 bases fitting TRBD1. This clonotype was sampled from a woman in her twenties or thirties with COVID-19, enrolled during active disease. The sequenced sample consisted of peripheral blood. CDR3 sequence: CSVRGQEWTEAFF. The DNA for the CDR3 is TGCAGCGTTAGGGGACAGGAATGGACTGAAGCTTTCTTT.